One sample yielded the 29 T cell receptor beta chains listed below, sequenced in a study of T cell changes during pregnancy in multiple sclerosis. TCRdb's copy holds only in-frame clones and misses some; the assay was immunoSEQ multiplex PCR. Among tens of thousands of clones listed, around 89% were seen once. The specimen was CD4+ T cells from peripheral blood mononuclear cells, collected in the first trimester of pregnancy. Receptors were obtained from a female donor with multiple sclerosis, enrolled in a pregnancy study.

In this sample, this clone turned up once. The chain joins TRBV5-6 to TRBJ2-1, with 8 positions matching TRBD1. V shed 5 bases and J 9 bases; nucleotides not matched to a gene: 7. The germline CDR1 and CDR2 sequences are SGHDT and YYEEEE. The CDR3 sequence is 13 residues long. The CDR3 reads CASSGQGQVEQFF. The DNA of the CDR3 is TGTGCCAGCAGTGGACAGGGCCAAGTTGAGCAGTTCTTC.

The V and J genes are TRBV27 and TRBJ2-6, with TRBD1 as a possible D gene (6 bases). From germline, CDR1 is MNHEY and CDR2 SMNVEV (reference sequence). The CDR3 is 15 amino acids. Trimming shortened V by 8 bases and J by 0 bases, and 11 bases separated the two germline ends. Here the CDR3 reads CASQGISSGANVLTF. CDR3 nucleotides: TGTGCCAGCCAGGGGATAAGCTCTGGGGCCAACGTCCTGACTTTC. Supplemented by reference TRBV27 and TRBJ2-6, the full variable domain reads EAQVTQNPRYLITVTGKKLTVTCSQNMNHEYMSWYRQDPGLGLRQIYYSMNVEVTDKGDVPEGYKVSRKEKRNFPLILESPSPNQTSLYFCASQGISSGANVLTFGAGSRLTVL.

V usage is TRBV11-2 and J usage is TRBJ2-7; tentatively, D is TRBD2 (5 bases). Per germline, CDR1 SGHAT and CDR2 FQNNGV. Between the trimmed V and J ends, which lost 4 bases and 6 bases, there was a span of 19 bases. The CDR3 spans 15 residues. The CDR3 is CASSSLDLRGIEQYF. The CDR3 DNA follows: TGTGCCAGCAGCTCACTGGACCTCCGAGGGATCGAGCAGTACTTC.

The V and J genes are TRBV9 and TRBJ2-5, with 12 bases lining up with TRBD2. Germline values: CDR1 SGDLS, CDR2 YYNGEE. Trimming took 3 bases from V and 5 from J; bases not matched to a gene: 5. The CDR3 consists of 15 residues. CDR3 sequence reads: CASSGTSGTLETQYF. The CDR3 coding sequence is TGTGCCAGCAGCGGGACTAGCGGGACCCTGGAGACCCAGTACTTC.

This chain uses TRBV6-1 with TRBJ2-2, with unresolved D. The CDR3 runs to 13 residues. CDR1 and CDR2 from the germline V gene are MNHNS and SASEGT. The V end was cut by 2 bases, the J end by 4 bases, with 5 bases between. CDR3 bases: TGTGCCAGCAGTGAATACGGCACCGGGGAGCTGTTTTTT. Its translation: CASSEYGTGELFF.

The chain has TRBV29-1 and TRBJ2-4; 7 bases line up with TRBD2. Germline-derived CDR1 and CDR2 are SQVTM and ANQGSEA. Losses at the gene ends were 6 bases for V and 0 bases for J; bases not matched to a gene: 5. The CDR3 spans 14 residues. The CDR3 spells CSVRLALAKNIQYF. The CDR3 DNA follows: TGCAGCGTACGACTAGCACTAGCCAAAAACATTCAGTACTTC.

The rearrangement links TRBV6-6 to TRBJ1-1; TRBD1 matches 8 bases. Germline V gene data show CDR1 as MNHNY and CDR2 as SVGAGI (reference sequence). V shed 8 bases, J shed 2 bases, and the junction held 10 bases outside the gene matches. The CDR3 has 15 residues. CDR3 sequence: CASGSPGQANTEAFF. The CDR3 DNA sequence: TGTGCCAGCGGATCCCCGGGACAGGCTAACACTGAAGCTTTCTTT.

V and J are TRBV10-3 and TRBJ1-5; D uncertain. CDR1 and CDR2 (germline): ENHRY, SYGVKD. Trimming took 0 bases from V and 6 from J, leaving 3 bases between them. The CDR3 extends over 12 amino acids. CDR3 in amino acids: CAISESGQPQHF. Written as DNA, the CDR3 is TGTGCCATCAGTGAGTCCGGTCAGCCCCAGCATTTT.

This chain links TRBV19 with TRBJ1-3; D possibly corresponds to TRBD1 (5 bases). Deletions cut 3 bases from V and 0 bases from J, with 12 bases between. The CDR3 loop spans 16 amino acids. Germline-derived CDR1 and CDR2 are LNHDA and SQIVND (reference sequence). The CDR3 region has the DNA TGTGCCAGTAGTATTAGAGTCGGGGGCTCTGGAAACACCATATATTTT. Amino acids: CASSIRVGGSGNTIYF.

The chain has TRBV28 and TRBJ2-7; D is perhaps TRBD2 (6 bases). The germline V gene encodes CDR1 MDHEN and CDR2 SYDVKM. The length of the CDR3 is 14 residues. V was pared by 2 bases and J by 5 bases, with 13 bases between. Written as DNA, the CDR3 is TGTGCCAGCAGTTTAGGAGGGAGGTCGGACGAGCAGTACTTC. Translation gives CASSLGGRSDEQYF.

The V call is TRBV10-3, the J call TRBJ2-2; 9 bases match TRBD1. J was trimmed by 1 base and V by 7 bases; bases with no gene match: 4. Per germline, CDR1 ENHRY and CDR2 SYGVKD. This CDR3 region has 15 residues. This CDR3 reads CAIKPGQGNTGELFF. The CDR3 nucleotides are TGTGCCATCAAACCGGGACAGGGGAACACCGGGGAGCTGTTTTTT.

In this sample, this clone turned up once. The chain is built from TRBV1 and TRBJ2-2; TRBD2, the table's D call, lacks a check against the DNA. TRBV1 is termed a pseudogene. The CDR3 is 19 amino acids. CDR3 bases: TGCACCAGCAGCCAAGGAACTAGCGGGACGGGTAGGGGCACCGGGGAGCTGTTTTTT. This codes for CTSSQGTSGTGRGTGELFF.

The gene calls are TRBV14 and TRBJ1-1, with 7 bases fitting TRBD1. The V segment lost 1 base and the J segment 6 bases; nucleotides outside the gene matches: 11. The germline CDR1 and CDR2 sequences are SGHDN and FVKESK. There are 16 residues in the CDR3. This chain's CDR3 is CASSQGIVDRFPEAFF. In nucleotides, the CDR3 is TGTGCCAGCAGCCAAGGCATAGTGGACAGGTTCCCTGAAGCTTTCTTT.

The rearrangement links TRBV19 to TRBJ2-7; the match to TRBD1 covers 10 bases. The trim removed 8 bases at V and 7 bases at J, leaving 5 bases unmatched. The CDR3 is made up of 12 amino acids. CDR1 is LNHDA, CDR2 SQIVND, per germline (reference sequence). The CDR3 DNA reads TGTGCCAGTGGGGACAGGGGCAAAGAGCAGTACTTC. Residues: CASGDRGKEQYF.

The genes are TRBV27 and TRBJ1-5; TRBD1 might be the D (6 bases). V gave up 5 bases and J gave up 0 bases, with 17 bases separating them. From germline, CDR1 is MNHEY and CDR2 SMNVEV (reference sequence). This CDR3 contains 17 residues. CDR3 residues: CASSPRTALLSNQPQHF. The CDR3 DNA follows: TGTGCCAGCAGTCCCCGGACAGCACTACTTAGCAATCAGCCCCAGCATTTT.

The chain combines TRBV7-9 with TRBJ2-6; 8 bases align to TRBD1. Germline lookup yields CDR1 SEHNR and CDR2 FQNEAQ (reference sequence). The CDR3 is made up of 18 amino acids. V lost 6 bases, J lost 4 bases, and 14 bases stayed unmatched. CDR3 loop: CASSFRDRTKGGANVLTF. The CDR3 DNA reads as TGTGCCAGCAGTTTCCGGGACAGGACAAAGGGGGGGGCCAACGTCCTGACTTTC.

This rearrangement joins TRBV29-1 to TRBJ1-1, with D hard to call. Germline V gene data show CDR1 as SQVTM and CDR2 as ANQGSEA. Trimming shortened V by 7 bases and J by 1 base, and 4 bases separated the two germline ends. The CDR3 has 10 residues. The chain's CDR3 is CSASNTEAFF. CDR3 nucleotides: TGCAGCGCCTCGAACACTGAAGCTTTCTTT.

This sequence joins TRBV28 and TRBJ1-2, with D unclear. From germline, CDR1 is MDHEN and CDR2 SYDVKM. The CDR3 totals 12 residues. V dropped 1 base and J dropped 5 bases, with 5 bases sitting between them. Here the CDR3 DNA reads TGTGCCAGCAGTTTATTTGAGTATGGCTACACCTTC. It codes for CASSLFEYGYTF.

The chain has TRBV18 and TRBJ2-2; no reliable D call. The germline gives CDR1 KGHSH, CDR2 LQKENI. V was clipped by 3 bases and J by 4 bases, with 12 bases between them. This CDR3 has 15 residues. The CDR3 sequence is CASSPGQASTGELFF. For the CDR3, the DNA is TGTGCCAGCTCACCTGGGCAGGCGAGCACCGGGGAGCTGTTTTTT.

This clone came up once. The chain employs TRBV9 and TRBJ2-3; 7 positions agree with TRBD2. This CDR3 has 16 amino acids. V lost 4 bases, J lost 4 bases, and 12 bases stayed unmatched. Germline CDR1 reads SGDLS; CDR2 reads YYNGEE. CDR3: CASSPSGAGAADTQYF. CDR3 coding DNA: TGTGCCAGCAGCCCCTCCGGCGCGGGAGCGGCAGATACGCAGTATTTT.

J is TRBJ2-4 and V is TRBV14; D perhaps matches TRBD2 (6 bases). The CDR3 contains 15 residues. Per germline, CDR1 SGHDN and CDR2 FVKESK. V was cut by 0 bases and J by 0 bases, with 6 bases left in between. Written as DNA, the CDR3 is TGTGCCAGCAGCCAAGACGGGGGAGCCAAAAACATTCAGTACTTC. Its protein product is CASSQDGGAKNIQYF.

This clone was recorded once. The chain employs TRBV18 and TRBJ2-7; 9 positions agree with TRBD1. J lost 6 bases, V lost 8 bases, and 11 bases had no gene match. In germline, CDR1 is KGHSH, CDR2 LQKENI. The CDR3 covers 14 residues. The CDR3 DNA sequence: TGTGCCAGCACGGACAGGGGACGAGCGGTCGAGCAGTACTTC. It yields the protein CASTDRGRAVEQYF.

V usage is TRBV7-9 and J usage is TRBJ2-2, with D possibly matching TRBD1 (6 bases). The CDR3 spans 19 residues. V lost 3 bases, J lost 5 bases, and 25 bases lay in between. The V gene's germline CDR1 is SEHNR and CDR2 FQNEAQ (reference sequence). As DNA, the CDR3 is TGTGCCAGCAGCTTTATCCAGGGGACCGGGCGCCCTTGGACCGGGGAGCTGTTTTTT. Protein: CASSFIQGTGRPWTGELFF.

The chain couples TRBV29-1 to TRBJ1-5; tentative D call: TRBD1 (6 bases). From germline, CDR1 is SQVTM and CDR2 ANQGSEA. This CDR3 region has 13 residues. V was trimmed by 4 bases and J by 2 bases, leaving 9 bases between them. In DNA form, the CDR3 reads TGCAGCGTTGGGAACAGGGGCAATCAGCCCCAGCATTTT. This gives the protein CSVGNRGNQPQHF.

The gene calls are TRBV7-2 and TRBJ2-1, with 8 nucleotides matching TRBD1. The CDR3 spans 13 residues. V trimming: 5 bases; J trimming: 6 bases; junction bases outside the gene matches: 3. Germline V gene data show CDR1 as SGHTA and CDR2 as FQGNSA. CDR3 loop: CASSIDRGNEQFF. In DNA, the CDR3 is TGTGCCAGCAGCATTGACAGGGGCAATGAGCAGTTCTTC.

The count of this clone is one. The CDR3 DNA is TGCGCCAGCAGTGTCTCGAGCGGGAGTCAGGGTGAGCAGTTCTTC. Encoded protein: CASSVSSGSQGEQFF. The chain carries TRBV5-1 and TRBJ2-1; 8 nucleotides align to TRBD2. The CDR3 extends over 15 amino acids. Germline-derived CDR1 and CDR2 are SGHRS and YFSETQ. Trimming cost V 5 bases and J 9 bases; bases outside gene matches: 13.

The CDR3 nucleotides read TGCGCCAGCAGCTTGGGGACAGGGGGCTGGACCGGGGAGCTGTTTTTT. It encodes CASSLGTGGWTGELFF. The gene calls are TRBV5-1 and TRBJ2-2, with 11 nucleotides matching TRBD1. Per the germline V gene, CDR1 is SGHRS and CDR2 is YFSETQ. The CDR3 consists of 16 residues. J was trimmed by 5 bases and V by 0 bases; bases with no gene match: 3.

This chain connects TRBV27 to TRBJ1-5; possible D gene TRBD1, 5 bases. With 2 bases removed from V and 5 bases from J, the gap between germline ends came to 13 bases. In germline, CDR1 is MNHEY, CDR2 SMNVEV (reference sequence). The CDR3 extends over 15 amino acids. CDR3 sequence (DNA): TGTGCCAGCAGTTTAAGGGCAGGGAGGGATCAGCCCCAGCATTTT. It codes for CASSLRAGRDQPQHF.

The rearrangement links TRBV4-3 to TRBJ2-7, with D possibly matching TRBD2 (5 bases). The CDR3 has 14 amino acids. V was cut by 4 bases and J by 0 bases, with 10 bases left in between. CDR1 is LGHNA and CDR2 is YSLEER in the germline V gene. The CDR3 reads CASSPSGSSYEQYF. In nucleotides, the CDR3 is TGCGCCAGCAGCCCATCGGGGAGCTCCTACGAGCAGTACTTC.